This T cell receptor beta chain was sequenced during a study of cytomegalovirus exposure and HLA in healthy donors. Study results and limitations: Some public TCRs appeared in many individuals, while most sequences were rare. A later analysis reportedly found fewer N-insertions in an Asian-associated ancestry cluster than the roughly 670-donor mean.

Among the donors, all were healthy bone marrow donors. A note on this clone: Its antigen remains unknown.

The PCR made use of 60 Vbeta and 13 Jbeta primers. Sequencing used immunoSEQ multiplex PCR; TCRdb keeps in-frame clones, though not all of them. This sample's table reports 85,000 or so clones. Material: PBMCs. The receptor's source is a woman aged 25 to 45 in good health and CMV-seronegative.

The CDR3 spells CASSLADRSRHEQYF. Written as DNA, the CDR3 is TGCGCCAGCAGCTTGGCTGACAGGTCGAGGCACGAGCAGTACTTC. The chain carries TRBV5-1 and TRBJ2-7, with a weak D call TRBD1 (6 bases). Germline V lookup: CDR1 SGHRS, CDR2 YFSETQ. CDR3 length: 15 amino acids. Trimming cost V 0 bases and J 5 bases, with 15 bases left between them. The complete variable domain, with remaining parts taken from reference TRBV5-1 and TRBJ2-7, reads KAGVTQTPRYLIKTRGQQVTLSCSPISGHRSVSWYQQTPGQGLQFLFEYFSETQRNKGNFPGRFSGRQFSNSRSEMNVSTLELGDSALYLCASSLADRSRHEQYFGPGTRLTVT.